This T cell receptor (beta chain) was captured by sequencing in a study of B cell selection in AIRE deficiency. Note on this clone: Antigen specificity is unknown.

The sorted conventional CD4 T cells were gated as CD4+CD127+. Study results and caveats: Shorter CDR3s marked shared Treg sequences, biased toward few non-templated insertions.

Libraries were prepared by immunoSEQ multiplex PCR; TCRdb keeps only in-frame clonotypes and omits some of them. The sample yields under 30,000 clones, 95% to 97% seen once. Germline values: CDR1 LGHNA, CDR2 YSLEER. This CDR3 region has 16 residues. V lost 4 bases, J lost 1 base, and 11 bases lay in between. The sequence was obtained from a human donor with AIRE deficiency. The specimen was conventional CD4+ T cells sorted from PBMCs. The rearrangement uses TRBV4-3 and TRBJ2-6, with a tentative D call TRBD1 (6 bases). The CDR3 DNA reads TGCGCCAGCAGCCGTTTACAGGGTTCTGGGGCCAACGTCCTGACTTTC. Translation gives CASSRLQGSGANVLTF.